One and the same sample provided the 16 T cell receptor beta chains below, sequenced in a study of blood T cell repertoires in COVID-19. Libraries were prepared by immunoSEQ multiplex PCR; TCRdb keeps only in-frame clonotypes and omits some of them. Among 48,000 or so clones listed, 65% to 90% were seen once. Specimen: peripheral blood. These receptors all come from a woman over 75 with COVID-19, enrolled during active disease.

The rearrangement uses TRBV12-5 and TRBJ1-4; weak D call: TRBD1 (6 bases). V was shortened by 5 bases and J by 4 bases, with 8 bases between the two germline ends. The CDR3 has 13 residues. In germline, CDR1 is LGHNT, CDR2 FRNRAP. The CDR3 here is CASGPDSNEKLFF. The DNA for the CDR3 is TGTGCTAGTGGTCCGGACAGTAATGAAAAACTGTTTTTT.

CDR3 residues: CSAGDTGMNTEAFF. The CDR3 DNA sequence: TGCAGCGCCGGGGACACGGGTATGAACACTGAAGCTTTCTTT. This sequence joins TRBV29-1 and TRBJ1-1, with D perhaps TRBD1 (6 bases). Germline lookup yields CDR1 SQVTM and CDR2 ANQGSEA. CDR3 length equals 14 residues. Deletions cut 7 bases from V and 0 bases from J, with 15 bases between. Full variable domain (remainder filled in from reference TRBV29-1 and TRBJ1-1): SAVISQKPSRDICQRGTSLTIQCQVDSQVTMMFWYRQQPGQSLTLIATANQGSEATYESGFVIDKFPISRPNLTFSTLTVSNMSPEDSSIYLCSAGDTGMNTEAFFGQGTRLTVV.

The chain carries TRBV27 and TRBJ2-4, with D tentatively TRBD2 (6 bases). Trimming cost V 2 bases and J 6 bases, with 14 bases left between them. This CDR3 is 15 amino acids long. Germline loops: CDR1 MNHEY, CDR2 SMNVEV (reference sequence). CDR3 DNA: TGTGCCAGCAGTTTAACAGCGGGTCCGAGAAACATTCAGTACTTC. Encoded protein: CASSLTAGPRNIQYF.

The chain links TRBV19 to TRBJ1-5; the match to TRBD1 covers 8 bases. V dropped 5 bases and J dropped 4; count of bases not matched to a gene: 7. The CDR3 runs to 15 residues. The V gene's germline CDR1 is LNHDA and CDR2 SQIVND (reference sequence). The CDR3 region has the DNA TGTGCCAGTAGTTCTTTACAGGGGGTTAATCAGCCCCAGCATTTT. Residues: CASSSLQGVNQPQHF.

The chain is built from TRBV27 and TRBJ1-6; D not certain. CDR3 length: 15 residues. Germline V gene sequence: CDR1 MNHEY, CDR2 SMNVEV (reference sequence). V dropped 0 bases and J dropped 9 bases, with 12 bases sitting between them. Here the CDR3 reads CASSLSGGRASPLHF. In DNA, the CDR3 is TGTGCCAGCAGTTTATCAGGCGGGCGGGCTTCACCCCTCCACTTT.

This rearrangement joins TRBV18 to TRBJ1-6; 7 bases are shared with TRBD1. The CDR3 is made up of 14 amino acids. V was clipped by 1 base and J by 10 bases; unmatched bases: 4. CDR1 is KGHSH, CDR2 LQKENI, per germline. As DNA, the CDR3 is TGTGCCAGCTCACCACAGGGGGCCCCCTCACCCCTCCACTTT. Translated: CASSPQGAPSPLHF. The whole variable domain, filled in from reference TRBV18 and TRBJ1-6, reads NAGVMQNPRHLVRRRGQEARLRCSPMKGHSHVYWYRQLPEEGLKFMVYLQKENIIDESGMPKERFSAEFPKEGPSILRIQQVVRGDSAAYFCASSPQGAPSPLHFGNGTRLTVT.

J is TRBJ2-7 and V is TRBV5-6; maybe TRBD1 (6 bases). Germline CDR1 and CDR2: SGHDT and YYEEEE. Trimming shortened V by 3 bases and J by 1 base, and 11 bases separated the two germline ends. The CDR3 runs 14 residues. This chain's CDR3 is CASSSETGSYEQYF. CDR3 bases: TGTGCCAGCAGCTCTGAGACAGGTTCCTACGAGCAGTACTTC.

This clone was observed a handful of times. V usage is TRBV19 and J usage is TRBJ1-5; 12 nucleotides agree with TRBD1. Germline V gene sequence: CDR1 LNHDA, CDR2 SQIVND (reference sequence). The CDR3 spans 14 residues. V was pared by 8 bases and J by 7 bases, with 6 bases of the junction left unmatched. CDR3 DNA sequence: TGTGCCAGTGTGGGGACAGGGGGCAGGCAGCCCCAGCATTTT. Its protein is CASVGTGGRQPQHF.

The rearrangement links TRBV7-9 to TRBJ2-7; the D gene is possibly TRBD2 (6 bases). Trimming pared 5 bases from V and 3 bases from J, leaving 17 bases between. CDR1 SEHNR and CDR2 FQNEAQ come from the germline V gene (reference sequence). The CDR3 spans 15 residues. The CDR3 loop reads CASSTLLARNYEQYF. CDR3 bases: TGTGCCAGCAGCACCCTCCTAGCGAGAAACTACGAGCAGTACTTC.

The chain combines TRBV24-1 with TRBJ2-7; 9 bases agree with TRBD1. J was trimmed by 3 bases and V by 4 bases; bases with no gene match: 6. Per the germline V gene, CDR1 is KGHDR and CDR2 is SFDVKD. This CDR3 comprises 15 residues. CDR3 nucleotides: TGTGCCACCAGTGAGTCGACAGGGGGAGTCTACGAGCAGTACTTC. Translated: CATSESTGGVYEQYF.

The chain has TRBV4-1 and TRBJ2-2; no reliable D call. CDR1 and CDR2 from the germline V gene are MGHRA and YSYEKL. Trimming left V 0 bases short and J 8 bases short, with 10 bases between. The CDR3 runs 14 residues. The CDR3 spells CASSQDPRSGELFF. CDR3 nucleotides: TGCGCCAGCAGCCAAGACCCCCGGTCGGGGGAGCTGTTTTTT.

The count of this clone is one. V gene TRBV5-4 combines with J gene TRBJ2-3, with D possibly being TRBD2 (5 bases). The length of the CDR3 is 16 residues. With 2 bases removed from V and 1 base from J, the gap between germline ends came to 14 bases. Germline V gives CDR1 SGHNT, CDR2 YYREEE (reference sequence). The CDR3 reads CASSFRLFPGTDTQYF. The CDR3 DNA reads TGTGCCAGCAGCTTCCGACTATTCCCCGGCACAGATACGCAGTATTTT.

The chain carries TRBV7-3 and TRBJ2-1, with 9 bases fitting TRBD2. The CDR3 contains 14 residues. With 3 bases clipped from V and 7 bases from J, the junction kept 4 bases outside the gene matches. CDR1 is SGHTA and CDR2 is FQGTGA in the germline V gene. The CDR3 DNA reads as TGTGCCAGCAGCTTTAGCGGGGGAACGAATGAGCAGTTCTTC. Protein sequence: CASSFSGGTNEQFF.

V is TRBV2 and J is TRBJ1-5; TRBD1 agrees at 8 bases. Germline V gene data show CDR1 as SNHLY and CDR2 as FYNNEI. V lost 6 bases and J lost 4; bases outside the gene matches: 2. CDR3 length: 13 residues. Here the CDR3 reads CASRDRENQPQHF. For the CDR3, the DNA is TGTGCCAGCAGGGACAGGGAAAATCAGCCCCAGCATTTT.

V and J are TRBV7-9 and TRBJ1-1; 7 nucleotides match TRBD1. V gave up 5 bases and J gave up 0 bases; unmatched junction bases: 18. The CDR3 spans 19 residues. Germline CDR1 and CDR2: SEHNR and FQNEAQ (reference sequence). The CDR3 DNA follows: TGTGCCAGCAGCCACAACTTCCGGGACAGAGACTCCATGAACACTGAAGCTTTCTTT. Translating gives CASSHNFRDRDSMNTEAFF. The full variable domain, its missing parts supplied by reference TRBV7-9 and TRBJ1-1, is DTGVSQNPRHKITKRGQNVTFRCDPISEHNRLYWYRQTLGQGPEFLTYFQNEAQLEKSRLLSDRFSAERPKGSFSTLEIQRTEQGDSAMYLCASSHNFRDRDSMNTEAFFGQGTRLTVV.

This clone has a single count. The CDR3 DNA reads TGCGCCAGCAGCCGCTCCTCCGGACAGGGGCACGGCTACACCTTC. It codes for CASSRSSGQGHGYTF. The chain employs TRBV4-1 and TRBJ1-2; 9 bases fit TRBD1. CDR1 and CDR2 from the germline V gene are MGHRA and YSYEKL. The CDR3 is made up of 15 amino acids. The V segment lost 4 bases and the J segment 8 bases; nucleotides outside the gene matches: 11.